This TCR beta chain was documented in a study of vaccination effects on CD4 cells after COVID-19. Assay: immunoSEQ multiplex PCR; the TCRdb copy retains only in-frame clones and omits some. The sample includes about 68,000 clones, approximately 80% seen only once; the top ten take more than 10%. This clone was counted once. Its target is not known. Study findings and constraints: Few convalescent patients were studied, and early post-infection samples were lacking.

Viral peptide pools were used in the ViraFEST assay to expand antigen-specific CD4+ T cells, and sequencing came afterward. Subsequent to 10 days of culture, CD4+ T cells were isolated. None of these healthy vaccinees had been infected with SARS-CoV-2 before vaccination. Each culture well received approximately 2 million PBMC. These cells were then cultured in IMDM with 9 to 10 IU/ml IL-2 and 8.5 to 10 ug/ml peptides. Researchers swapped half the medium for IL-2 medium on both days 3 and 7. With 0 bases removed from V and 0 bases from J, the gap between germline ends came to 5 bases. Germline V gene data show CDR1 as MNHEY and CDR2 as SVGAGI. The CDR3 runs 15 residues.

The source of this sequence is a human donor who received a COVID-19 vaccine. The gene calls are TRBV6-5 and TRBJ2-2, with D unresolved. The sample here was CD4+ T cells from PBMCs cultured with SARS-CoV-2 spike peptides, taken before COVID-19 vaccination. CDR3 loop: CASSYSRPNTGELFF. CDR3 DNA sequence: TGTGCCAGCAGTTACTCGAGGCCGAACACCGGGGAGCTGTTTTTT.